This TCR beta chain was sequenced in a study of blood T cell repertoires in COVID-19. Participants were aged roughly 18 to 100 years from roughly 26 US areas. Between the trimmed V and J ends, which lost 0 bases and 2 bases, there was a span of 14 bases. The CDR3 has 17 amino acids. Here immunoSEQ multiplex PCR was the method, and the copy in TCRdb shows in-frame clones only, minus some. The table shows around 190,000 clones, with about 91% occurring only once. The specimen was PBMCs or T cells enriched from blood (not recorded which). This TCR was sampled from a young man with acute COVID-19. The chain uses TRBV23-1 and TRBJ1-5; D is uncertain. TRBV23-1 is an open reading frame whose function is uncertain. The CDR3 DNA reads TGCGCCAGCAGTCAATCGACAACCCAGTGGGGCAATCAGCCCCAGCATTTT. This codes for CASSQSTTQWGNQPQHF.